By frequency in the sample, the clone carrying this T cell receptor beta chain is medium-sized. Its matching antigen is unknown. This entry belongs to a study of T cell repertoires in aging, cancer and after chemotherapy. Study background: Over several months to years, re-sampled healthy donor repertoires clearly shared clones. The whole study produced a dataset of roughly 8.6 million TCR reads. Study outcomes and limitations: Healthy donors lost TCR diversity with age mainly through richness, cancer patients through richness and evenness.

TCR beta rearrangements were amplified from peripheral blood genomic DNA. Germline assignment: CDR1 SGHDT and CDR2 YYEEEE. This CDR3 is 17 amino acids long. V shed 1 base and J shed 1 base, with 17 bases lying between them. TRB rearrangements spanning V, D and J were amplified using mixed TRB-A/B primers. TCRdb analysed the multiplex PCR reads with MiXCR anew, one entry per CDR3 protein. The sample lists more than 7,000 distinct CDR3 sequences, approximately 30% seen once, with approximately 3.5% in the top ten. The specimen sequenced was blood. The sequence derives from a human donor in good health. The rearrangement joins TRBV5-6 to TRBJ1-2, with D hard to call. For the CDR3, the DNA is TGTGCCAGCAGCTTGAGCTGGCGTTCTCTAGGTAACTATGGCTACACCTTC. Translation: CASSLSWRSLGNYGYTF. The variable domain in full, with the rest retrieved from reference TRBV5-6 and TRBJ1-2, is DAGVTQSPTHLIKTRGQQVTLRCSPKSGHDTVSWYQQALGQGPQFIFQYYEEEERQRGNFPDRFSGHQFPNYSSELNVNALLLGDSALYLCASSLSWRSLGNYGYTFGSGTRLTVV.